This T cell receptor beta chain was captured in a study of neurological immune-mediated disorders. 5'RACE with 10-nucleotide random UMIs generated the cDNA. From 15-18 subjects, over 190 million TCR-beta sequences were obtained in each sequencing run. One entry per CDR3 protein, called by TCRdb with MiXCR from the 5' RACE reads. This sample carries tens of thousands of distinct CDR3 sequences, 15% to 20% of them seen once, and the ten largest clones take 15%. Findings and caveats of the study: HTLV-1-associated myelopathy had the most TCR clonal expansion, and multiple sclerosis had the least, less than healthy controls.

Per the germline V gene, CDR1 is MNHNS and CDR2 is SASEGT. The CDR3 has 15 residues. Trimming removed 3 bases from V and 3 bases from J; junction bases left unmatched: 6. Turning to this clonotype: Its antigen is unknown.

V gene TRBV6-1 combines with J gene TRBJ2-7; 9 nucleotides agree with TRBD2. Sequences were obtained from PBMCs. This receptor was obtained from a woman aged 40 to 50 in good health. CDR3 nucleotides: TGTGCCAGCAGTGAGGCGACTAGCGGATTCTACGAGCAGTACTTC. Translating it yields CASSEATSGFYEQYF.